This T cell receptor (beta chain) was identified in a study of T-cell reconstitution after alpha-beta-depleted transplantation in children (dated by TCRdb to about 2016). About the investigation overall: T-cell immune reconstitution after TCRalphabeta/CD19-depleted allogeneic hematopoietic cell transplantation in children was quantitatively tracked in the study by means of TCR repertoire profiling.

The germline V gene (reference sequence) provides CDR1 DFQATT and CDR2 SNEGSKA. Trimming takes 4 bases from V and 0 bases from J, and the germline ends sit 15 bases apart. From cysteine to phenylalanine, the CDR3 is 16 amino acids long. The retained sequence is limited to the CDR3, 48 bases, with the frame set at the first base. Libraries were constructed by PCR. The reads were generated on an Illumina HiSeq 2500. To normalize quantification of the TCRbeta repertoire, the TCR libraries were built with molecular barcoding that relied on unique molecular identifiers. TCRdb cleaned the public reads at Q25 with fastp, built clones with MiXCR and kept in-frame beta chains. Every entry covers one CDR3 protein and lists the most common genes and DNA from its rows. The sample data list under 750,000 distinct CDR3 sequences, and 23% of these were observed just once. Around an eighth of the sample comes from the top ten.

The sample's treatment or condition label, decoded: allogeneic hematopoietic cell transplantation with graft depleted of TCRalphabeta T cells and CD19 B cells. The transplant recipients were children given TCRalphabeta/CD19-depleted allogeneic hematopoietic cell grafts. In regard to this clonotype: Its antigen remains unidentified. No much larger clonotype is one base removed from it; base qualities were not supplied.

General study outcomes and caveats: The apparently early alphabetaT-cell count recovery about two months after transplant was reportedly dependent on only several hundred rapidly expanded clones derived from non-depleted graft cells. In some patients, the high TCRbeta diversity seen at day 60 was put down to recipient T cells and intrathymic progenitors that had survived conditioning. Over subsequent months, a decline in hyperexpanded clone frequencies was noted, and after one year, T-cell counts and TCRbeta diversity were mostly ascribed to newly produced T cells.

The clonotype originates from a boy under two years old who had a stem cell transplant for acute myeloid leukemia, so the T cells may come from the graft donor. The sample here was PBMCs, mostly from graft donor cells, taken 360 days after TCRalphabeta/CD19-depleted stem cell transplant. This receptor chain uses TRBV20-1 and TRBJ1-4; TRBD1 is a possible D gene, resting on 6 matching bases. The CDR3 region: CSATPTGAATNEKLFF. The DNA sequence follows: TGCAGTGCTACACCGACAGGAGCTGCAACTAATGAAAAACTGTTTTTT.